The T cell receptor beta chain described here comes from a study of CD8 T cells in Susac syndrome. Reverse transcription of 0.5 to 1 ug RNA was performed with random hexamers. Amplification of TCR beta CDR3 across 54 Vbeta and 13 Jbeta was performed with immunoSEQ multiplex PCR. TCRdb reprocessed the immunoSEQ multiplex PCR reads with MiXCR, giving one entry per CDR3 protein. The repertoire includes about 120,000 distinct CDR3 sequences, about 95% of them detected once, and just over 0.095% sits in the top ten. Sequencing of TCR beta was carried out in blood CD8+ and CD4+ T cells. FACS enriched CD8+ TEMRA cells, while bulk CD8+ and CD4+ were negatively isolated. The sample consisted of CD4+ T cells from PBMCs. This sequence originates from a human donor in good health.

The CDR3 bases are TGTGCCAGCAGTCCGGACAGGACGATCAATGAGCAGTTCTTC. It codes for CASSPDRTINEQFF. The chain is built from TRBV28 and TRBJ2-1; 7 bases align to TRBD1. This CDR3 region has 14 residues. The germline gives CDR1 MDHEN, CDR2 SYDVKM. The trim removed 5 bases at V and 6 bases at J, leaving 7 bases unmatched. Full variable domain (rest looked up from reference TRBV28 and TRBJ2-1): DVKVTQSSRYLVKRTGEKVFLECVQDMDHENMFWYRQDPGLGLRLIYFSYDVKMKEKGDIPEGYSVSREKKERFSLILESASTNQTSMYLCASSPDRTINEQFFGPGTRLTVL.